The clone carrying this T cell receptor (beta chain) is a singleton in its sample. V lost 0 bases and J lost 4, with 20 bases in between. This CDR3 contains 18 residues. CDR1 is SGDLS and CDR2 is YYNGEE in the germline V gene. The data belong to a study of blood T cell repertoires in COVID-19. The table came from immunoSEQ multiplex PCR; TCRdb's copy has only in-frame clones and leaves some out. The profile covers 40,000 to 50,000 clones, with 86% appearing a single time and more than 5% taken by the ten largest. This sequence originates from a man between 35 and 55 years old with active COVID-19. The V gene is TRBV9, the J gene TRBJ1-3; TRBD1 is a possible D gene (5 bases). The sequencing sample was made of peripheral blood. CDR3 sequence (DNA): TGTGCCAGCAGCGTAGCCCAATTTCCGGACAATTTAGGAAACACCATATATTTT. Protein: CASSVAQFPDNLGNTIYF.